This T cell receptor (beta chain) was found in a study of tumor and adjacent non-tumor tissue in lung cancer. No cell sorting was done before RNA was extracted from the tissue. Between August and November 2014, newly diagnosed, chemotherapy-naive lung cancer patients underwent thoracic surgery in China. The sample holds a few counts of this clonotype. TCRbeta libraries were built with three rounds of nested PCR, modified from ARM-PCR. TCRdb re-called the multiplex PCR reads through MiXCR, storing one row per CDR3 protein. The sample consists of 81,000 or so distinct CDR3 sequences, 65% to 90% of them appearing once. There are 13 residues in the CDR3. The V gene lost 3 bases and the J gene lost 4 bases, with 9 bases spanning the gap.

Material for sequencing was lung tumor tissue. The TCR was taken from a woman between 50 and 59 years old with non-small cell lung cancer. The chain couples TRBV12-3 or TRBV12-4 to TRBJ1-1; possibly TRBD1 for D (5 bases). The DNA of the CDR3 is TGTGCCAGCAGTTTCCAGGGTCGCACTGAAGCTTTCTTT. It yields the protein CASSFQGRTEAFF.